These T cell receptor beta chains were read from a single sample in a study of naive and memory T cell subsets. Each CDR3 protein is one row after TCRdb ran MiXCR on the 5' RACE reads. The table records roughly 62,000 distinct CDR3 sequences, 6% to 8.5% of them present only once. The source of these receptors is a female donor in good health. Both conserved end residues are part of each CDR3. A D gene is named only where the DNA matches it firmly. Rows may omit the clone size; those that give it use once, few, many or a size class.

TGTGCCAGCAGCTTAGGGCCCGGGACGCTAGGGTCACCCCTCCACTTT CASSLGPGTLGSPLHF TRBJ1-6 TRBV11-2 few .
TGTGCCAGCAGCACTACCTCCCTGGGAATAGCGACAGATACGCAGTATTTT CASSTTSLGIATDTQYF TRBJ2-3 TRBV9 few .
TGTGCCAGCAGCCAACTAGCGACCCCAGATACGCAGTATTTT CASSQLATPDTQYF TRBJ2-3 TRBV14 . .
TGTGCCAGCAGCCCGGCTCGTCGGGACAGGGCACACTTC CASSPARRDRAHF TRBJ2-1 TRBV7-9 . TRBD1
TGTGCCAGCATCCGGACAGGGGAGGACTATGGCTACACCTTC CASIRTGEDYGYTF TRBJ1-2 TRBV5-4 few TRBD1
TGTGCCAGCAGTTTTGGGAGCTCCTACAATGAGCAGTTCTTC CASSFGSSYNEQFF TRBJ2-1 TRBV28 . .
TGTGCCAGCAGCTCAACAGGAACCGGGACCCCCTACACAGATACGCAGTATTTT CASSSTGTGTPYTDTQYF TRBJ2-3 TRBV7-9 many .
TGTGCCAGCAGCTCCTCAAACCGCGGGCATGAGCAGTTCTTC CASSSSNRGHEQFF TRBJ2-1 TRBV7-8 few .
TGTGCCAGCGGACTGGGGGCTGAAGCTTTCTTT CASGLGAEAFF TRBJ1-1 TRBV7-9 few .
TGTGCCATCAGTGAGTCACCCATCGAGGAGGACTTATATGAAAAACTGTTTTTT CAISESPIEEDLYEKLFF TRBJ1-4 TRBV10-3 many .
TGTGCCAGCAGCGTGAGAGGGACAATGAACACTGAAGCTTTCTTT CASSVRGTMNTEAFF TRBJ1-1 TRBV9 many .
TGTGCCAGTAGTATATCTAATGAGCAGTTCTTC CASSISNEQFF TRBJ2-1 TRBV19 . .
TGTGCCAGCAGTTTAAAAGAGAACACTGAAGCTTTCTTT CASSLKENTEAFF TRBJ1-1 TRBV27 many .
TGTGCCAGCAGCTCCGGACAGGCCCCCTGGGAGCAGTACTTC CASSSGQAPWEQYF TRBJ2-7 TRBV5-5 medium-sized TRBD1
TGTGCCAGCAGCCCCCCGCGAGGACAAACCTACAATGAGCAGTTCTTC CASSPPRGQTYNEQFF TRBJ2-1 TRBV7-8 few .
TGTGCCAGCAGTTTCCAGGGCACCTCTGGAAACACCATATATTTT CASSFQGTSGNTIYF TRBJ1-3 TRBV12-3/TRBV12-4 few .
TGCAGCGTGAACAGGGGGCAAGGGCGGGAGCAGTACTTC CSVNRGQGREQYF TRBJ2-7 TRBV29-1 . TRBD1
TGTGCCAGCATCGGGACTAGCGACGATGAGCAGTTCTTC CASIGTSDDEQFF TRBJ2-1 TRBV6-1 few TRBD2
TGTGCCAGCATTAAAGACAGGGCCGGGAGTCAGCCCCAGCATTTT CASIKDRAGSQPQHF TRBJ1-5 TRBV2 many TRBD1
TGCAGCGTTTCATTGGTCGGGGGGGCCGGCAATCAGCCCCAGCATTTT CSVSLVGGAGNQPQHF TRBJ1-5 TRBV29-1 many .
TGTGCCAGCAGTTTAGGTAGCGGGGGGGCCAGAGATACGCAGTATTTT CASSLGSGGARDTQYF TRBJ2-3 TRBV12-3/TRBV12-4 . TRBD2
TGCAGTGCTAGCGGGTTAGATACGCAGTATTTT CSASGLDTQYF TRBJ2-3 TRBV20-1 few .
TGTGCCAGCAGCGCCGGGGACACCGCCTACGAGCAGTACTTC CASSAGDTAYEQYF TRBJ2-7 TRBV9 . .
TGTGCCAGCAGTGTGAGCGAAAACATTCAGTACTTC CASSVSENIQYF TRBJ2-4 TRBV6-1 once .
TGCAGTGCTAGGAAGACAGGCCAAGAGACCCAGTACTTC CSARKTGQETQYF TRBJ2-5 TRBV20-1 few .
TGTGCCAGCAGCCAAGATTACAGGGGGCACCCCATAAACTATGGCTACACCTTC CASSQDYRGHPINYGYTF TRBJ1-2 TRBV4-2 many TRBD1
TGCGCCAGCAGCCAAGAACGGACCGGGGAGCTGTTTTTT CASSQERTGELFF TRBJ2-2 TRBV4-1 few .
TGTGCCACCAGGGGCCCGAATAACTATGGCTACACCTTC CATRGPNNYGYTF TRBJ1-2 TRBV24-1 . .